This T cell receptor beta chain was sequenced during a study of T cells in narcolepsy. Study-level background: Patients with NT1 or NT2 and healthy control donors were enrolled.

This CDR3 has 17 amino acids. CDR1 SGHVS and CDR2 FQNEAQ come from the germline V gene. Trimming took 4 bases from V and 2 from J; bases not matched to a gene: 7. Libraries were prepared by immunoSEQ multiplex PCR; TCRdb keeps only in-frame clonotypes and omits some of them. The sample records tens of thousands of clones, 81% being singletons. Of note for this clone: Its antigen is not known.

Study-level results: Same-patient CSF and blood CD4+ T cell clonotypes included HCRT-specific and TRIB2-specific autoreactive ones. In some patient and control memory CD4+ samples, autoreactive clones were absent. Autoreactive clonotypes reportedly recurred in blood of same and different patients, not controls.

What was sequenced was memory (CD45RA-) CD4+ T cells from blood. The J gene is TRBJ2-1, the V gene TRBV7-8; 11 positions match TRBD2. The TCR sequence derives from a human donor in good health. This CDR3 is CASSWGLAAYAYNEQFF. The CDR3 region has the DNA TGTGCCAGCAGCTGGGGACTAGCGGCCTATGCCTACAATGAGCAGTTCTTC.